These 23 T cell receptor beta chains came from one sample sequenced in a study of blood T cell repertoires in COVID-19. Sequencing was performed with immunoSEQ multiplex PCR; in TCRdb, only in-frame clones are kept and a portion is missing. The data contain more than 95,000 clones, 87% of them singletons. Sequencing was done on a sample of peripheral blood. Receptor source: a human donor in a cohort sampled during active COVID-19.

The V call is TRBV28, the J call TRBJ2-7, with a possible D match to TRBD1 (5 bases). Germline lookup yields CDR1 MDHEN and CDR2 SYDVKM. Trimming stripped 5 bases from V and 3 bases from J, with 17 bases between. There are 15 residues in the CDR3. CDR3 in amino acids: CASSPSGLPSYEQYF. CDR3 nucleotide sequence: TGTGCCAGCAGTCCCTCAGGGCTGCCGAGCTACGAGCAGTACTTC.

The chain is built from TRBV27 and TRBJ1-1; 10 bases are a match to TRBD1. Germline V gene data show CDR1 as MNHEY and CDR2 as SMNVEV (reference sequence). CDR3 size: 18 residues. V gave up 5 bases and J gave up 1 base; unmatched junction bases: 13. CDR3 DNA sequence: TGTGCCAGCAGTCAGACTCGGACAGGGGGTGTTAAGAACACTGAAGCTTTCTTT. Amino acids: CASSQTRTGGVKNTEAFF.

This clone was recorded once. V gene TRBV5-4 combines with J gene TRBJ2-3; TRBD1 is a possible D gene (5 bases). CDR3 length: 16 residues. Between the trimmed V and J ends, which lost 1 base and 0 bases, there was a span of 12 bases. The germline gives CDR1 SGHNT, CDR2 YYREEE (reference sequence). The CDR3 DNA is TGTGCCAGCAGCTTGTATAGGGGTCCTAGCACAGATACGCAGTATTTT. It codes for CASSLYRGPSTDTQYF.

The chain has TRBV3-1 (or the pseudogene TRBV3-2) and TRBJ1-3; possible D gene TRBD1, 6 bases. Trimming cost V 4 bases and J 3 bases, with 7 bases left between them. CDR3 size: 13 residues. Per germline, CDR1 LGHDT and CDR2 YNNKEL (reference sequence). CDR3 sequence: CASSRGGGNTIYF. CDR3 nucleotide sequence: TGTGCCAGCAGCCGAGGGGGTGGAAACACCATATATTTT.

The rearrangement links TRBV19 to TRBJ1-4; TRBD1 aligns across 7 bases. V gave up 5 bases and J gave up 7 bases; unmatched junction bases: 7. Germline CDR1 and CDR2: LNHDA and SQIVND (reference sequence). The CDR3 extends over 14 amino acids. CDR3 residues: CASSDDRVGEKLFF. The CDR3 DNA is TGTGCCAGTAGTGATGACAGGGTTGGTGAAAAACTGTTTTTT.

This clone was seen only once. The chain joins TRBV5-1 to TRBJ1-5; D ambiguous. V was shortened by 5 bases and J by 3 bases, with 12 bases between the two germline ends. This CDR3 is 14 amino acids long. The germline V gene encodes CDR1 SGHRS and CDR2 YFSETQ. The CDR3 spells CASRESLSNQPQHF. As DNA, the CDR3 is TGCGCCAGCAGGGAGTCGCTTTCCAATCAGCCCCAGCATTTT. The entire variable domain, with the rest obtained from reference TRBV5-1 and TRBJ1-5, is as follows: KAGVTQTPRYLIKTRGQQVTLSCSPISGHRSVSWYQQTPGQGLQFLFEYFSETQRNKGNFPGRFSGRQFSNSRSEMNVSTLELGDSALYLCASRESLSNQPQHFGDGTRLSIL.

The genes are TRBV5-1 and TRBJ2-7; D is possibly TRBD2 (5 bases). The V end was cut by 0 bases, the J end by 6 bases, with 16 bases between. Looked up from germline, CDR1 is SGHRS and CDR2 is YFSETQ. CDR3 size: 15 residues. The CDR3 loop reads CASSLGSGKGAEQYF. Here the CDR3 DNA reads TGCGCCAGCAGCTTGGGTTCCGGGAAGGGCGCCGAGCAGTACTTC.

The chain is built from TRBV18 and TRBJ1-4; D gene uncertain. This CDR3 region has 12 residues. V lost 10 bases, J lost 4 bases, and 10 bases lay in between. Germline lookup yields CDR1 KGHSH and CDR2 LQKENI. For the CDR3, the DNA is TGTGCCACCTCGCAGGATAATGAAAAACTGTTTTTT. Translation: CATSQDNEKLFF.

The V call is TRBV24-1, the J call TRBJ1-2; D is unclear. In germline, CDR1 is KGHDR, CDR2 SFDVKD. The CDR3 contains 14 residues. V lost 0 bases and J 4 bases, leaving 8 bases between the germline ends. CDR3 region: CATSDLRVPYGYTF. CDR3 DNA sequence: TGTGCCACCAGTGATTTGCGGGTTCCCTATGGCTACACCTTC.

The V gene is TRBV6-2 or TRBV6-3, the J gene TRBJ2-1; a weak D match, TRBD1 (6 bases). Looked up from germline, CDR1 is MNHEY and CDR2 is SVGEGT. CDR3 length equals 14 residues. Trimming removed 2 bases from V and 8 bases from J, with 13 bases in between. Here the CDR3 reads CASSYVQGRHEQFF. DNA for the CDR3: TGTGCCAGCAGTTACGTACAGGGTAGGCATGAGCAGTTCTTC.

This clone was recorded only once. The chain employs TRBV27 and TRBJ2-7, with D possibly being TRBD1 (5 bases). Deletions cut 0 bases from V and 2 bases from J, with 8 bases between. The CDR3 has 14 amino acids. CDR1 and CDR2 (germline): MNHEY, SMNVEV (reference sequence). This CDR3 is CASSLSFRAYEQYF. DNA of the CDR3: TGTGCCAGCAGTTTATCTTTCAGGGCCTACGAGCAGTACTTC.

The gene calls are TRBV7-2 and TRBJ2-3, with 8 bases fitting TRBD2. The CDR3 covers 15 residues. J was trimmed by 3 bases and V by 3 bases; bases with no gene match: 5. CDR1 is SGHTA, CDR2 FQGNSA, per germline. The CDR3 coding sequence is TGTGCCAGCAGCTTCTCTAGCGGGCAAACAGATACGCAGTATTTT. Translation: CASSFSSGQTDTQYF.

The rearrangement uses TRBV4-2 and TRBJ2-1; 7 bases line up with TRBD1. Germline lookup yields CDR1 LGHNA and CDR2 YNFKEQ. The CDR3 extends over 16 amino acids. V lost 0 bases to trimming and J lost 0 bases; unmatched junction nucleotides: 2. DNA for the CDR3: TGTGCCAGCAGCCAAGATCCAGGGGGCTCCTACAATGAGCAGTTCTTC. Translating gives CASSQDPGGSYNEQFF.

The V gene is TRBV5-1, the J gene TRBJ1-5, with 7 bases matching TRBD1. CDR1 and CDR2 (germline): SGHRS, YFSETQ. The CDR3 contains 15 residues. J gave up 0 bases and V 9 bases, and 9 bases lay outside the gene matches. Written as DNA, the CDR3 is TGCGCCATCCCACGACAGGGAGATAGCAATCAGCCCCAGCATTTT. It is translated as CAIPRQGDSNQPQHF.

The DNA of the CDR3 is TGTGCCAGCAAAGCGGGCCCTGCCTACAATGAGCAGTTCTTC. Encoded protein: CASKAGPAYNEQFF. The gene calls are TRBV7-2 and TRBJ2-1; D perhaps matches TRBD2 (6 bases). The germline CDR1 and CDR2 sequences are SGHTA and FQGNSA. The CDR3 has 14 residues. Trimming shortened V by 7 bases and J by 2 bases, and 12 bases separated the two germline ends.

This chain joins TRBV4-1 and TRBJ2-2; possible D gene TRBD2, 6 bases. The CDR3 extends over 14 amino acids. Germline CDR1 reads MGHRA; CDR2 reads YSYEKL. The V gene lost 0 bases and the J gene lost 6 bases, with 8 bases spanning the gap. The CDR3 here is CASSQERGSGELFF. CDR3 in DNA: TGCGCCAGCAGCCAAGAGCGGGGTTCCGGGGAGCTGTTTTTT.

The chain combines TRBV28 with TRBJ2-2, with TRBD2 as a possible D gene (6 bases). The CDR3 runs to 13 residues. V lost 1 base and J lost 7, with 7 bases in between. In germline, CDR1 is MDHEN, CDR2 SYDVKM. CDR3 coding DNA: TGTGCCAGCAGTTTATCCGGGGGCGGGGAGCTGTTTTTT. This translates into CASSLSGGGELFF.

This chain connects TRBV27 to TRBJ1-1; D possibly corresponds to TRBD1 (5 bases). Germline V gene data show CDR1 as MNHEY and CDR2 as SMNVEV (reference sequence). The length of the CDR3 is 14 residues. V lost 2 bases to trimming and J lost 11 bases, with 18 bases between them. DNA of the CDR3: TGTGCCAGCAGTTTAATCGACAGAAAGGGTAAGGCTTTCTTT. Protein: CASSLIDRKGKAFF.

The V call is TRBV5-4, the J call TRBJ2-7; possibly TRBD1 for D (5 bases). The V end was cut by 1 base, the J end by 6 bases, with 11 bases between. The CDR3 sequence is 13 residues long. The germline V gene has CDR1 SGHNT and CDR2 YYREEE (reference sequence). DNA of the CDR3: TGTGCCAGCAGCTTGTGGCAGGGCGCCGAGCAGTACTTC. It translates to CASSLWQGAEQYF.

DNA for the CDR3: TGTGCCAGCAGTTACTCATGGAGGGGCAATGAGCAGTTCTTC. Translation: CASSYSWRGNEQFF. The V and J genes are TRBV6-5 and TRBJ2-1, with D possibly being TRBD2 (6 bases). V was cut by 0 bases and J by 6 bases, with 9 bases left in between. This CDR3 spans 14 amino acids. CDR1 is MNHEY, CDR2 SVGAGI, per germline.

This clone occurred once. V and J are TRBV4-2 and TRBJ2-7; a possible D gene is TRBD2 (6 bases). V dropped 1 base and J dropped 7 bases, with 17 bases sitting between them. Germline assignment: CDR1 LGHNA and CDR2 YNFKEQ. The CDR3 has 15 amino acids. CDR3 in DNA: TGTGCCAGCAGCCAAGGGGACTCCCCGAGGGGAGAGCAGTACTTC. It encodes CASSQGDSPRGEQYF.

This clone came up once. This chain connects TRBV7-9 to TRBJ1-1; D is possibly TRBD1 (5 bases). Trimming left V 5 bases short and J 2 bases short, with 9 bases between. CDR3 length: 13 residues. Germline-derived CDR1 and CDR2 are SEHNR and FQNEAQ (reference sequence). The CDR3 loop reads CASSRTHNTEAFF. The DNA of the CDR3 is TGTGCCAGCAGCCGGACACATAACACTGAAGCTTTCTTT.

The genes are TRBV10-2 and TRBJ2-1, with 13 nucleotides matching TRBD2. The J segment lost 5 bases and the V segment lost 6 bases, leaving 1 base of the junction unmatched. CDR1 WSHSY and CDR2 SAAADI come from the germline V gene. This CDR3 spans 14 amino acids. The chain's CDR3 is CASSGLAGDNEQFF. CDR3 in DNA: TGCGCCAGCAGCGGACTAGCGGGAGACAATGAGCAGTTCTTC.